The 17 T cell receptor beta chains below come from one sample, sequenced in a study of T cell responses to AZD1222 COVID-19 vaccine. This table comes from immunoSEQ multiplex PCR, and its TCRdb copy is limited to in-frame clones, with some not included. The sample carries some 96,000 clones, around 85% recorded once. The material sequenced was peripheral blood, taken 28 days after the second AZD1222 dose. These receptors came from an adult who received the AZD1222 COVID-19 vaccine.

The CDR3: CSVESQGSPGADTQYF. DNA of the CDR3: TGCAGCGTTGAGTCGCAGGGGTCTCCTGGGGCAGATACGCAGTATTTT. This chain joins TRBV29-1 and TRBJ2-3; the D gene is possibly TRBD1 (6 bases). The CDR3 sequence is 16 residues long. CDR1 is SQVTM, CDR2 ANQGSEA, per germline. The V end was cut by 3 bases, the J end by 4 bases, with 20 bases between.

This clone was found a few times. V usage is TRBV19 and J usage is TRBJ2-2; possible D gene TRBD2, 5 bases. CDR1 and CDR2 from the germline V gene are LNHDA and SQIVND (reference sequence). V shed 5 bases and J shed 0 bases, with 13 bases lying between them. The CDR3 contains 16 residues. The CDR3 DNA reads TGTGCCAGTAGTCCTCGGGGTCTCGCGAACACCGGGGAGCTGTTTTTT. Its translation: CASSPRGLANTGELFF.

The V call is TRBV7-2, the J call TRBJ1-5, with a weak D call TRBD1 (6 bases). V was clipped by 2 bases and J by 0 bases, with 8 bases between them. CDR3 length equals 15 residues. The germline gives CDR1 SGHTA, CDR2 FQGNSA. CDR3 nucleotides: TGTGCCAGCAGCTTATTACAGGGTAGCAATCAGCCCCAGCATTTT. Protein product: CASSLLQGSNQPQHF.

CDR3 amino acids: CASSQELAGGSYNEQFF. The CDR3, as DNA: TGCGCCAGCAGCCAGGAGCTAGCGGGAGGATCCTACAATGAGCAGTTCTTC. V and J are TRBV4-3 and TRBJ2-1, with TRBD2 identical over 11 bases. V lost 3 bases, J lost 1 base, and 5 bases stayed unmatched. The CDR3 extends over 17 amino acids. Germline V lookup: CDR1 LGHNA, CDR2 YSLEER.

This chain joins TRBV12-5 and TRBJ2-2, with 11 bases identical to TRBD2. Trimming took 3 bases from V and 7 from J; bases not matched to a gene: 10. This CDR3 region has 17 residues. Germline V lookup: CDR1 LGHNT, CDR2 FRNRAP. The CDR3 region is CASGLGLAGGGVGELFF. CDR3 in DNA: TGTGCTAGTGGTTTAGGACTAGCGGGCGGCGGAGTCGGGGAGCTGTTTTTT.

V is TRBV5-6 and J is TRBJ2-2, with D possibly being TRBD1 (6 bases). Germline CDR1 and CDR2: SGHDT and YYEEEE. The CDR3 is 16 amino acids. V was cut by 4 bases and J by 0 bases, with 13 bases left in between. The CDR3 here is CASSGTGSANTGELFF. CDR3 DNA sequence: TGTGCCAGCAGCGGAACAGGGAGTGCGAACACCGGGGAGCTGTTTTTT.

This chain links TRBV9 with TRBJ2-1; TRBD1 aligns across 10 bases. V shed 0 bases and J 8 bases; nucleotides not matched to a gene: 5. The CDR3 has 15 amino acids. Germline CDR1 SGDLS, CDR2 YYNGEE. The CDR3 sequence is CASSVGQGAGDEQFF. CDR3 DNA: TGTGCCAGCAGCGTAGGACAGGGGGCCGGGGATGAGCAGTTCTTC.

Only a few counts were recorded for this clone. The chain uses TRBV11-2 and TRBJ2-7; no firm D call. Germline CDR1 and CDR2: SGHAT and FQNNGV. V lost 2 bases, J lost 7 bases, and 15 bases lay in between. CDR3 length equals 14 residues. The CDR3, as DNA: TGTGCCAGCAGCTTATCAAGGCTGGGTTATGAGCAGTACTTC. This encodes CASSLSRLGYEQYF.

CDR3 region: CASRDRGLSTYGYTF. The CDR3 nucleotides read TGTGCCAGCAGGGACAGGGGACTCTCAACCTATGGCTACACCTTC. The chain employs TRBV6-5 and TRBJ1-2, with 9 positions matching TRBD1. CDR1 and CDR2 (germline): MNHEY, SVGAGI. Losses at the gene ends were 6 bases for V and 4 bases for J; bases not matched to a gene: 9. The CDR3 totals 15 residues.

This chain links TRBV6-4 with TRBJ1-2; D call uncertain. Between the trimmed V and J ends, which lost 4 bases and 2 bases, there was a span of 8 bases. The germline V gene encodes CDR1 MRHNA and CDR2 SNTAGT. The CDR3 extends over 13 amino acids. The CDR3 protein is CASSAGQNYGYTF. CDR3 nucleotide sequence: TGTGCCAGCAGTGCCGGGCAGAACTATGGCTACACCTTC.

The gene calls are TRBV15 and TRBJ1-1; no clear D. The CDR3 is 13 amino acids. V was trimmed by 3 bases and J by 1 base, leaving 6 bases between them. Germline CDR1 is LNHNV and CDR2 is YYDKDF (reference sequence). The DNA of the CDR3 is TGTGCCACCAGCAGCAAGGGGAACACTGAAGCTTTCTTT. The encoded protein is CATSSKGNTEAFF. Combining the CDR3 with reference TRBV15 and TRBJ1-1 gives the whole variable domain DAMVIQNPRYQVTQFGKPVTLSCSQTLNHNVMYWYQQKSSQAPKLLFHYYDKDFNNEADTPDNFQSRRPNTSFCFLDIRSPGLGDTAMYLCATSSKGNTEAFFGQGTRLTVV.

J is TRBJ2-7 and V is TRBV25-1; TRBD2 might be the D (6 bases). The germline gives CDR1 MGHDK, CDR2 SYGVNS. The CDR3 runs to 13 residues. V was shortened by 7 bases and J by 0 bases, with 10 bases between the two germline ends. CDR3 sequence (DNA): TGTGCCAGCACCCGGGGGAGCTCCTACGAGCAGTACTTC. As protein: CASTRGSSYEQYF.

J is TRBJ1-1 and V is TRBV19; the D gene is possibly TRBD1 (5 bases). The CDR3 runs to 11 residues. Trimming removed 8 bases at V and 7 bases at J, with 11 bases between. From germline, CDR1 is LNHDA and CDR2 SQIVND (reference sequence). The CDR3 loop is CASSGTGEAFF. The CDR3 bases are TGTGCCAGTTCCGGGACGGGTGAAGCTTTCTTT.

CDR3 nucleotides: TGCAGCGTTGGAGGAGCAGGGGGGCAAGAGACCCAGTACTTC. Protein product: CSVGGAGGQETQYF. The chain has TRBV29-1 and TRBJ2-5, with D possibly matching TRBD1 (7 bases). Germline V gene data show CDR1 as SQVTM and CDR2 as ANQGSEA. This CDR3 spans 14 amino acids. V shed 4 bases and J shed 2 bases, with 14 bases lying between them. The full variable domain, completed using reference TRBV29-1 and TRBJ2-5, is SAVISQKPSRDICQRGTSLTIQCQVDSQVTMMFWYRQQPGQSLTLIATANQGSEATYESGFVIDKFPISRPNLTFSTLTVSNMSPEDSSIYLCSVGGAGGQETQYFGPGTRLLVL.

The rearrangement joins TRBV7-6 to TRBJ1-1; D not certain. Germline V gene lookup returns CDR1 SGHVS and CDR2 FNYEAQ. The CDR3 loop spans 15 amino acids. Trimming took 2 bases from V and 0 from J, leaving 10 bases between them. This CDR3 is CASSLRSDMNTEAFF. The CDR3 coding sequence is TGTGCCAGCAGCTTACGCTCGGATATGAACACTGAAGCTTTCTTT.

CDR3 residues: CSASRGQASYEQYF. Written as DNA, the CDR3 is TGCAGTGCTAGTCGGGGACAGGCCTCCTACGAGCAGTACTTC. The rearrangement links TRBV20-1 to TRBJ2-7; 8 bases fit TRBD1. The CDR3 consists of 14 residues. V was pared by 3 bases and J by 0 bases, with 4 bases of the junction left unmatched. The germline CDR1 and CDR2 sequences are DFQATT and SNEGSKA (reference sequence).

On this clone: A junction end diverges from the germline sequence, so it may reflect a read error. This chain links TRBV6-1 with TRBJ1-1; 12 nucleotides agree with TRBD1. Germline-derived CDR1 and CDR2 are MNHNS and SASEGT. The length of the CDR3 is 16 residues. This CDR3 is CASSVGGGQGAGLVIF. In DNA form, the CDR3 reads TGTGCCAGCAGTGTTGGGGGGGGACAGGGGGCCGGTCTCGTTATCTTT.